The 15 T cell receptor beta chains reported below all come from one sample, sequenced in a study of spatial heterogeneity in lung cancer. Documented time point: sample taken at primary tumor resection. TCRdb processed the 5' RACE reads anew with MiXCR; each CDR3 protein has one entry. The profile shows around 18,000 distinct CDR3 sequences, roughly 7% of them singletons. Study outcomes and limitations: Expanded alpha and beta TCR counts within tumors tracked tumor mutation counts.

Their recognized antigens are unknown. The input for sequencing was lung tumor tissue, taken at surgery. The receptor source for this set is a female donor with early-stage non-small cell lung cancer.

The chain carries TRBV28 and TRBJ1-2; no firm D call. V lost 3 bases and J lost 1, with 9 bases in between. The CDR3 length is 14 residues. Germline V lookup: CDR1 MDHEN, CDR2 SYDVKM. The CDR3 region is CASSLTGSNYGYTF. The CDR3 coding sequence is TGTGCCAGCAGTTTGACCGGGAGTAACTATGGCTACACCTTC.

This clonotype was detected ten times or more. CDR3 bases: TGTGCCAGCAGCTCAGGGTTGGGCAATCAGCCCCAGCATTTT. Translated, it gives CASSSGLGNQPQHF. This chain links TRBV7-2 with TRBJ1-5; maybe TRBD1 (5 bases). The CDR3 totals 14 residues. The germline V gene encodes CDR1 SGHTA and CDR2 FQGNSA. V lost 4 bases and J lost 2, with 9 bases in between.

This clonotype was detected only a few times. The chain links TRBV28 to TRBJ1-5; D is uncertain. V was trimmed by 4 bases and J by 16 bases, leaving 17 bases between them. The CDR3 totals 12 residues. CDR1 is MDHEN and CDR2 is SYDVKM in the germline V gene. The CDR3 bases are TGTGCCAGCAGTTCTAGAGGAGAAGAGGGCCATTTT. The encoded protein is CASSSRGEEGHF.

This rearrangement joins TRBV12-3 or TRBV12-4 to TRBJ1-2; tentative D call: TRBD1 (5 bases). This CDR3 comprises 13 residues. V was cut by 6 bases and J by 0 bases, with 8 bases left in between. The chain's CDR3 is CASRSGPNYGYTF. Written as DNA, the CDR3 is TGTGCCAGCAGGTCGGGACCTAACTATGGCTACACCTTC.

Turning to this clonotype: The missing conserved phenylalanine or tryptophan at the end of this CDR3 makes a read error likely. The DNA is left out, because the CDR3 cannot be placed on it with certainty; the CDR3 is given as TCRdb lists it. J is TRBJ2-1 and V is TRBV27. Germline V gene data show CDR1 as MNHEY and CDR2 as SMNVEV (reference sequence). The CDR3 adds up to 15 amino acids, both ends counted. The CDR3 protein is CASSLGRSTYNEQLC.

This clonotype was observed at least ten times. V is TRBV20-1 and J is TRBJ1-5, with 7 nucleotides matching TRBD1. J gave up 11 bases and V 5 bases, and 18 bases lay outside the gene matches. CDR1 and CDR2 (germline): DFQATT, SNEGSKA (reference sequence). CDR3 length: 15 amino acids. The CDR3 protein is CSAGSDREASNAQHF. The CDR3 DNA reads TGCAGTGCTGGATCCGACAGGGAAGCCTCGAATGCCCAGCATTTT.

This clonotype was counted at least ten times. V gene TRBV7-8 combines with J gene TRBJ2-2; D gene uncertain. Germline V gene data show CDR1 as SGHVS and CDR2 as FQNEAQ. The CDR3 covers 15 residues. V lost 1 base and J 0 bases, leaving 6 bases between the germline ends. CDR3 amino acids: CASSLVQSNTGELFF. The CDR3, as DNA: TGTGCCAGCAGCTTAGTACAGTCGAACACCGGGGAGCTGTTTTTT.

Ten or more counts support this clonotype. The rearrangement links TRBV19 to TRBJ1-3; D is ambiguous. Germline V gene sequence: CDR1 LNHDA, CDR2 SQIVND (reference sequence). Trimming pared 5 bases from V and 3 bases from J, leaving 11 bases between. CDR3 length equals 14 residues. The CDR3 DNA sequence: TGTGCCAGTAGTGTCGACGGGGATGGAAACACCATATATTTT. Protein sequence: CASSVDGDGNTIYF.

This clonotype was seen a few times. This chain uses TRBV5-1 with TRBJ1-1, with TRBD1 matching 9 bases. The germline V gene encodes CDR1 SGHRS and CDR2 YFSETQ. Trimming at V came to 5 bases and at J to 7 bases, leaving 3 bases not matched to a gene. This CDR3 has 12 residues. The CDR3 region has the DNA TGCGCCAGCAGGCAGGACAGGGGTGAAGCTTTCTTT. This codes for CASRQDRGEAFF.

In regard to this clonotype: It may be a read error: a sequence one base away is much more abundant. The rearrangement uses TRBV28 and TRBJ1-4; 7 nucleotides line up with TRBD1. The germline V gene has CDR1 MDHEN and CDR2 SYDVKM. The CDR3 has 11 residues. The CDR3 protein is CASRLQGKMYF. CDR3 bases: TGTGCCAGCAGACTACAGGGGAAAATGTATTTT.

By frequency in the sample, this clonotype is medium-sized. The V and J genes are TRBV28 and TRBJ1-5; TRBD1 is a possible D gene (5 bases). The CDR3 extends over 13 amino acids. CDR1 and CDR2 (germline): MDHEN, SYDVKM. Trimming pared 8 bases from V and 2 bases from J, leaving 10 bases between. This CDR3 reads CASLGGGNQPQHF. In DNA form, the CDR3 reads TGTGCCAGCCTTGGGGGAGGCAATCAGCCCCAGCATTTT.

At least ten counts were recorded for this clonotype. The chain has TRBV18 and TRBJ1-1; 7 nucleotides align to TRBD1. V dropped 4 bases and J dropped 0; count of bases not matched to a gene: 5. The CDR3 has 15 residues. The germline V gene has CDR1 KGHSH and CDR2 LQKENI. The CDR3 coding sequence is TGTGCCAGCTCACTGAACAGGGGCATGAACACTGAAGCTTTCTTT. Encoded protein: CASSLNRGMNTEAFF. Variable domain in full (rest from reference TRBV18 and TRBJ1-1): NAGVMQNPRHLVRRRGQEARLRCSPMKGHSHVYWYRQLPEEGLKFMVYLQKENIIDESGMPKERFSAEFPKEGPSILRIQQVVRGDSAAYFCASSLNRGMNTEAFFGQGTRLTVV.

The rearrangement uses TRBV12-3 or TRBV12-4 and TRBJ2-7, with 7 bases lining up with TRBD1. The V segment lost 4 bases and the J segment 3 bases; nucleotides outside the gene matches: 9. The CDR3 has 15 amino acids. The CDR3 DNA is TGTGCCAGCAGTTCACCGGACAGGACCATCTACGAGCAGTACTTC. Residues: CASSSPDRTIYEQYF.

The chain uses TRBV6-5 and TRBJ1-6; 9 nucleotides align to TRBD1. J was trimmed by 9 bases and V by 4 bases; bases with no gene match: 4. The CDR3 has 14 amino acids. Germline assignment: CDR1 MNHEY and CDR2 SVGAGI. The CDR3 region is CASSSGQGGSPLHF. The CDR3, as DNA: TGTGCCAGCAGTTCGGGACAGGGAGGTTCACCCCTCCACTTT.

This clonotype was observed at least ten times. The chain is built from TRBV12-3 or TRBV12-4 and TRBJ2-1; D possibly corresponds to TRBD2 (6 bases). Trimming shortened V by 6 bases and J by 6 bases, and 15 bases separated the two germline ends. The CDR3 spans 14 residues. The CDR3 loop is CASSWRGTPNEQFF. CDR3 bases: TGTGCCAGCAGCTGGAGGGGCACACCCAATGAGCAGTTCTTC.